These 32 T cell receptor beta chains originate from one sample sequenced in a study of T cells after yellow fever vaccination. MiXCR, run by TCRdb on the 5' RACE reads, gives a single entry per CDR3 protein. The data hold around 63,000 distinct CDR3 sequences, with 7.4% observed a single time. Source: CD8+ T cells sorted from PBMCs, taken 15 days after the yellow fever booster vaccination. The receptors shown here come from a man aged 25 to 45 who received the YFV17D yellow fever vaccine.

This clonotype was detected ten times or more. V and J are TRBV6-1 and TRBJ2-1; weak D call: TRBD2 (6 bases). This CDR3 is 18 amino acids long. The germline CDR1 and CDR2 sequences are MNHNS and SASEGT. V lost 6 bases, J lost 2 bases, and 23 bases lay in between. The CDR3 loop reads CASSQTHSRDSTYNEQFF. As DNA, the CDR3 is TGTGCCAGCAGCCAAACACACTCCCGGGACTCTACCTACAATGAGCAGTTCTTC.

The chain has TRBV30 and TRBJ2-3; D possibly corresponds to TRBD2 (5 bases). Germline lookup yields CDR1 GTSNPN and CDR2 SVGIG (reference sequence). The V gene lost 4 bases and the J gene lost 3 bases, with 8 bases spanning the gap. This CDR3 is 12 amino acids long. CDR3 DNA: TGTGCCTGGACCGGGGATACAGATACGCAGTATTTT. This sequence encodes CAWTGDTDTQYF.

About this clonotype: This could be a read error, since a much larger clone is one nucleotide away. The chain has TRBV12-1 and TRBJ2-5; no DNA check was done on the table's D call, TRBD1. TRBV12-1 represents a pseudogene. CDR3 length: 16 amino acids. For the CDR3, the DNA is TGTGCCAGCAACCTAAAAAGAGGGGCATACCAAGAGACCCAGTACTTC. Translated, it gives CASNLKRGAYQETQYF.

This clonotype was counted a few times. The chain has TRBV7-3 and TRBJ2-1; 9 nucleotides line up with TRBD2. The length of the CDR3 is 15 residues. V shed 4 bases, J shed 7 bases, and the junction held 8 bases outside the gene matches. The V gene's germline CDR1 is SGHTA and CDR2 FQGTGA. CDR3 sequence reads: CASSSWAGGINEQFF. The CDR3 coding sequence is TGTGCCAGCAGCTCATGGGCGGGAGGGATTAATGAGCAGTTCTTC.

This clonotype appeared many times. This CDR3 is CASSCPPGHSYEQYF. DNA of the CDR3: TGCGCCAGCAGCTGCCCCCCGGGGCACTCCTACGAGCAGTACTTC. The chain links TRBV5-1 to TRBJ2-7, with D tentatively TRBD1 or TRBD2 (5 bases each). The germline V gene has CDR1 SGHRS and CDR2 YFSETQ. With 3 bases removed from V and 0 bases from J, the gap between germline ends came to 13 bases. This CDR3 region has 15 residues.

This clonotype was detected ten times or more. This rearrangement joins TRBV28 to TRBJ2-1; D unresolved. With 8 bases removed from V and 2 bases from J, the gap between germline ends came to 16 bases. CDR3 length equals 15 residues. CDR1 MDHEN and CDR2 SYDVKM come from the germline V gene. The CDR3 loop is CASRFHRPPYNEQFF. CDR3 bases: TGTGCCAGCCGCTTCCACCGACCCCCCTACAATGAGCAGTTCTTC.

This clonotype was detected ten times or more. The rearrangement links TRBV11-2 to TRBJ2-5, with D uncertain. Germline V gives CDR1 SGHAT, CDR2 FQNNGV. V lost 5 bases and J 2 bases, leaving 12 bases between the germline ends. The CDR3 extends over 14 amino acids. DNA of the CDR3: TGTGCCAGCAGCCCCGTTACGCCACAAGAGACCCAGTACTTC. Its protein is CASSPVTPQETQYF.

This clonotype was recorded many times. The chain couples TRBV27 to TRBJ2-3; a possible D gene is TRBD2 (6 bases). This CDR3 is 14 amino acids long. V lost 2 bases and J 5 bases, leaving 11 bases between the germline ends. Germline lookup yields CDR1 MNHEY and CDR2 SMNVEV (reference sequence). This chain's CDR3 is CASSLGGTGDTQYF. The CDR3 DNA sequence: TGTGCCAGCAGTTTAGGCGGGACGGGAGATACGCAGTATTTT.

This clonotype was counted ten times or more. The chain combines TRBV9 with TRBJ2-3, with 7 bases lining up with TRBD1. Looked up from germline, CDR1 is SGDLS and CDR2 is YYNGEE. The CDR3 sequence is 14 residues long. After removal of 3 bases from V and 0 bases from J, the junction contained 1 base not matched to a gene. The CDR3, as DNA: TGTGCCAGCAGCGGACAGGGCAGCACAGATACGCAGTATTTT. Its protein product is CASSGQGSTDTQYF.

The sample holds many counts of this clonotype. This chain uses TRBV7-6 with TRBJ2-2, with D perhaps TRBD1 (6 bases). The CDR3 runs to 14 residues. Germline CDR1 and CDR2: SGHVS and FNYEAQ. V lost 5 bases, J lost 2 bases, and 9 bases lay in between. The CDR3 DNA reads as TGTGCCAGCAGCCCGGGACACAACACCGGGGAGCTGTTTTTT. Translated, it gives CASSPGHNTGELFF. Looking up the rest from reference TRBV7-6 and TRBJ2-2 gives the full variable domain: GAGVSQSPRYKVTKRGQDVALRCDPISGHVSLYWYRQALGQGPEFLTYFNYEAQQDKSGLPNDRFSAERPEGSISTLTIQRTEQRDSAMYRCASSPGHNTGELFFGEGSRLTVL.

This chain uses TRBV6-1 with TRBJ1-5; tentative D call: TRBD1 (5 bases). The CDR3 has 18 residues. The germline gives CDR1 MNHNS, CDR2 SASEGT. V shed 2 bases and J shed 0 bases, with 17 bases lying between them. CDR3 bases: TGTGCCAGCAGTGAAATTAGGGGCGCCGGTTATAGCAATCAGCCCCAGCATTTT. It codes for CASSEIRGAGYSNQPQHF.

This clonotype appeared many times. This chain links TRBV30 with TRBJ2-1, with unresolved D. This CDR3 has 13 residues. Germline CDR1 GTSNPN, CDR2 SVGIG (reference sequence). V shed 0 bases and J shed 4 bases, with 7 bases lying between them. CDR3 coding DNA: TGTGCCTGGAGTGTACTGGGTTACAATGAGCAGTTCTTC. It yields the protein CAWSVLGYNEQFF.

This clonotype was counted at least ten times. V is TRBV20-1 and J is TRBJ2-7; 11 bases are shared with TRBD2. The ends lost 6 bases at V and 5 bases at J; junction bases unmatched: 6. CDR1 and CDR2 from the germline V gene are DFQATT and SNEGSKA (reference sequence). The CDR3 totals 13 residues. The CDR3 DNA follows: TGCAGTGCCCGGGGACTAGCGGAAAACGAGCAGTACTTC. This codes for CSARGLAENEQYF.

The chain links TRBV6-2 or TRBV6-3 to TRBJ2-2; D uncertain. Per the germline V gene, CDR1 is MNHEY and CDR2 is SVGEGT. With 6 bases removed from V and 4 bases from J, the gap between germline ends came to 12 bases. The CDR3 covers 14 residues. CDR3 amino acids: CASSPYSSTGELFF. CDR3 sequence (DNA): TGTGCCAGCAGCCCCTATTCGAGCACCGGGGAGCTGTTTTTT.

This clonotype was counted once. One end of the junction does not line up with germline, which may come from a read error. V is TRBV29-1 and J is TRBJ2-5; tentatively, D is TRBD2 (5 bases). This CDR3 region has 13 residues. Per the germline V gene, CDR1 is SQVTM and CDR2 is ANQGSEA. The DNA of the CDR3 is TGCAGCGTTGGACTACTCAACCAGGAGACCCAGTACTTC. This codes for CSVGLLNQETQYF.

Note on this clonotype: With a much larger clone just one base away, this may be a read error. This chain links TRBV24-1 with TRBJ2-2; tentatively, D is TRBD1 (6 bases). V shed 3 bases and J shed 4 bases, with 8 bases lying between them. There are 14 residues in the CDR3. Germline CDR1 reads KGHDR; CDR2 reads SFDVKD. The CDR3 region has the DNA TGTGCCACCAGTGATACAGGGAGCACCGGGGAGCTGTTTTTT. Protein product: CATSDTGSTGELFF.

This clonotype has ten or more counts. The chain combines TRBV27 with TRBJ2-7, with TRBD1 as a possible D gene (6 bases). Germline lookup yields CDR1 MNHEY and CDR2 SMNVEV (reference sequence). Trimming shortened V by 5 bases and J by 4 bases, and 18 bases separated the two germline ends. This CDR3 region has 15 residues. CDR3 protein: CASSHPRAGVYEQYF. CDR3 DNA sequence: TGTGCCAGCAGTCACCCAAGGGCAGGGGTTTACGAGCAGTACTTC.

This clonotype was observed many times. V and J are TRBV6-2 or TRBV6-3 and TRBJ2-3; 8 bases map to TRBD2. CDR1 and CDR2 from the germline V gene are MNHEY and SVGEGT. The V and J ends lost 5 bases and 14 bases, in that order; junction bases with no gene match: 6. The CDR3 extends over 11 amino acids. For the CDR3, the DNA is TGTGCCAGCAGTGTCAGCGGGAGACGGTATTTT. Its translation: CASSVSGRRYF.

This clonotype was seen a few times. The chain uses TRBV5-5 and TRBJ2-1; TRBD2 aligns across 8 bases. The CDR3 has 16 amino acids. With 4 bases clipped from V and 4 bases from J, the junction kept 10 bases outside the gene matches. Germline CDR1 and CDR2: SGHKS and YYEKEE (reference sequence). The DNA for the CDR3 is TGTGCCAGCAGCCTTAGCGGGGCGTCCTTTTACAATGAGCAGTTCTTC. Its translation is CASSLSGASFYNEQFF.

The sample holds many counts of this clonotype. DNA for the CDR3: TGTGCCAGCAGCTCCGTCGGACAGGCACACTCCTACGAGCAGTACTTC. Its translation is CASSSVGQAHSYEQYF. The chain has TRBV5-6 and TRBJ2-7; TRBD1 aligns across 7 bases. Germline loops: CDR1 SGHDT, CDR2 YYEEEE. The V segment lost 3 bases and the J segment 0 bases; nucleotides outside the gene matches: 9. The CDR3 runs to 16 residues.

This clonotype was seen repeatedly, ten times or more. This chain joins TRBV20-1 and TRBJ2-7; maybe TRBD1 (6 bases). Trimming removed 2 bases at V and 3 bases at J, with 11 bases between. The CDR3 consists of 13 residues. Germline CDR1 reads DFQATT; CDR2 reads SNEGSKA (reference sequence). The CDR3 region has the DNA TGCAGTGCTAGACAACAGGGTCACTACGAGCAGTACTTC. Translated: CSARQQGHYEQYF.

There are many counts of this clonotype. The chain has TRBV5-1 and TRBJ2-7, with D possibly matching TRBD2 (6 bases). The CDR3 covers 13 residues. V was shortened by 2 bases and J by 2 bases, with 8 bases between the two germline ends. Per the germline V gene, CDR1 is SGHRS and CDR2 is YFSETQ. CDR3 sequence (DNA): TGCGCCAGCAGCTTAGGGACTCCCTACGAGCAGTACTTC. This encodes CASSLGTPYEQYF.

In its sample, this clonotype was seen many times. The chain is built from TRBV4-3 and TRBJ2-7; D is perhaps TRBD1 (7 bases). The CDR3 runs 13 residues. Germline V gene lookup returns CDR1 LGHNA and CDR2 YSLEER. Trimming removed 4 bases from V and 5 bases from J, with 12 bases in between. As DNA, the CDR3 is TGCGCCAGCAGCCCTCAGGGGGAGGACGAGCAGTACTTC. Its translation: CASSPQGEDEQYF.

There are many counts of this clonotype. In DNA, the CDR3 is TGTGCCAGCAGCCAAGAAGGGGACTATAAGACCTACGAGCAGTACTTC. Translation gives CASSQEGDYKTYEQYF. This chain connects TRBV4-2 to TRBJ2-7; 7 bases match TRBD2. Germline CDR1 and CDR2: LGHNA and YNFKEQ. The junction had 7 bases not matched to a gene; V was cut back by 0 bases and J by 2 bases. There are 16 residues in the CDR3.

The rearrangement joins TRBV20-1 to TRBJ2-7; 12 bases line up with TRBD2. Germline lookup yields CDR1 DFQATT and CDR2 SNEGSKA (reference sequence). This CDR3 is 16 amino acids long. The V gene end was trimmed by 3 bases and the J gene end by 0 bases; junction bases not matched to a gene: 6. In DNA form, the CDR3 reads TGCAGTGCTAGGACTAGCGGGAGTCGCCCCTCCTACGAGCAGTACTTC. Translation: CSARTSGSRPSYEQYF.

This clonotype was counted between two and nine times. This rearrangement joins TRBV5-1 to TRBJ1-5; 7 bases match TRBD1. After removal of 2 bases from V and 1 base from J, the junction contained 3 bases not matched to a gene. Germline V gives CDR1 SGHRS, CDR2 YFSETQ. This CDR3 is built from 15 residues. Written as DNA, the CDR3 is TGCGCCAGCAGCTTAGGGACAGTGAGCAATCAGCCCCAGCATTTT. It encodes CASSLGTVSNQPQHF. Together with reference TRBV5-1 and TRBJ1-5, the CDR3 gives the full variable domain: KAGVTQTPRYLIKTRGQQVTLSCSPISGHRSVSWYQQTPGQGLQFLFEYFSETQRNKGNFPGRFSGRQFSNSRSEMNVSTLELGDSALYLCASSLGTVSNQPQHFGDGTRLSIL.

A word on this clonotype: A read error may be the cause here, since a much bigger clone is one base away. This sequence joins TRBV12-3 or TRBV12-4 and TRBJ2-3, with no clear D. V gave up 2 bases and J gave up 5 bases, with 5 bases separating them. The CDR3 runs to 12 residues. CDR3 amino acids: CASSLNVDTQYF. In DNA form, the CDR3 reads TGTGCCAGCAGTTTAAATGTAGATACGCAGTATTTT.

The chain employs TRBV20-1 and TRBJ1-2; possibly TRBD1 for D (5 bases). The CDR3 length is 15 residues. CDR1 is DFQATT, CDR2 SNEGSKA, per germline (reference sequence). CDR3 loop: CTPQGGWTGNYGYTF. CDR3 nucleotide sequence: TGCACCCCCCAGGGAGGATGGACTGGGAACTATGGCTACACCTTC.

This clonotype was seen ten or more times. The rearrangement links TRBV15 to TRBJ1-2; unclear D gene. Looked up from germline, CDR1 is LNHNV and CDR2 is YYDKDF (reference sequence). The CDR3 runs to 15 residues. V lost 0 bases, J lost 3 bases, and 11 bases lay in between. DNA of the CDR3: TGTGCCACCAGCAGAGATCGGGGTGGGCACTATGGCTACACCTTC. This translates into CATSRDRGGHYGYTF.

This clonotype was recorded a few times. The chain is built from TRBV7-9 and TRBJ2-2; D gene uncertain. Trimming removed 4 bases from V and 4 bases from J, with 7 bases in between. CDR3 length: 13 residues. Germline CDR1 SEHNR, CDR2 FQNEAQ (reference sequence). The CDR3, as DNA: TGTGCCAGCAGCTCCAGTATCACCGGGGAGCTGTTTTTT. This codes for CASSSSITGELFF.

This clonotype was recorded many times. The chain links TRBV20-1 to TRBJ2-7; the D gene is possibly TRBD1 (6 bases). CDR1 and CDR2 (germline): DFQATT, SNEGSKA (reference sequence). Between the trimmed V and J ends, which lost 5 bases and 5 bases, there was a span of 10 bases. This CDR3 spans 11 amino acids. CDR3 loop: CSASGGHEQYF. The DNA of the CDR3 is TGCAGTGCTTCTGGGGGCCACGAGCAGTACTTC.

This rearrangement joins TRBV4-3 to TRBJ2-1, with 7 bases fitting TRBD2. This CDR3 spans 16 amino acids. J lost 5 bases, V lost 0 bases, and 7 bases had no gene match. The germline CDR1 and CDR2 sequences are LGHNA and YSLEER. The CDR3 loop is CASSQDQWDYNNEQFF. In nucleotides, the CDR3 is TGCGCCAGCAGCCAAGACCAGTGGGACTACAACAATGAGCAGTTCTTC.